This TCR beta chain was observed in a study of T cells in Graves' hyperthyroidism and ophthalmopathy. To note about this clonotype: Its antigen remains unidentified.

RNA transcripts served as the template for amplifying TCR beta CDR3 regions. Primed by the HTBI set, a first-round RT-PCR was run on the TCR CDR3. TCRdb itself ran the multiplex PCR reads through MiXCR, one entry per CDR3 protein. The data hold around 540,000 distinct CDR3 sequences, with 15% to 20% observed a single time. With 7 bases clipped from V and 3 bases from J, the junction kept 12 bases outside the gene matches. Germline V gives CDR1 MNHNS, CDR2 SASEGT. The CDR3 consists of 16 residues. Each diagnosis was grounded in clinical symptoms, serum thyroxine and TRAb, thyroid ultrasound, and orbital computed tomography. Study-wide points: The model anticipated ophthalmopathy a median approximately 6.7 months pre-onset. Blood also showed most of the thyroid clonotypes that were expanded above 0.001.

The sequence derives from a woman aged 25 to 39 with Graves' ophthalmopathy. Specimen: blood. The chain couples TRBV6-1 to TRBJ1-1, with 9 bases aligning to TRBD1. In DNA form, the CDR3 reads TGTGCCAGCACTTCGCCGCGGGACAGGGAATACACTGAAGCTTTCTTT. Amino acid sequence: CASTSPRDREYTEAFF.